The next 7 T cell receptor beta chains were all read from a single sample in a study of T cells in localized non-small cell lung cancer. Data came from immunoSEQ multiplex PCR; TCRdb stores just in-frame clones and leaves some out. This table holds under 40,000 clones, 78% found once. Sequenced material: peripheral blood, taken before any cancer treatment. These receptors all stem from a male donor at least 60 years old with stage II squamous cell lung carcinoma.

This clone was counted between two and nine times. The chain has TRBV5-8 and TRBJ2-1; the D is unclear. V was pared by 2 bases and J by 13 bases, with 13 bases between. Germline CDR1 and CDR2: SGHTS and YDEGEE. This CDR3 is built from 12 residues. The CDR3 loop is CASSLGSRGQFF. CDR3 DNA sequence: TGTGCCAGCAGCTTAGGGTCCCGAGGACAGTTCTTC.

The CDR3 region has the DNA TGTGCCAGCAGCGCAGGGGGACAGGTAGCCAATCAGCCCCAGCATTTT. As protein: CASSAGGQVANQPQHF. The chain employs TRBV9 and TRBJ1-5, with 8 bases that match TRBD1. Germline trimming cut 3 bases from V and 3 bases from J; bases unmatched to any gene: 8. The CDR3 sequence is 16 residues long. Germline V gene lookup returns CDR1 SGDLS and CDR2 YYNGEE.

This sequence joins TRBV19 and TRBJ2-6; D gene uncertain. In germline, CDR1 is LNHDA, CDR2 SQIVND (reference sequence). The CDR3 spans 15 residues. With 5 bases removed from V and 0 bases from J, the gap between germline ends came to 8 bases. In DNA form, the CDR3 reads TGTGCCAGTAGTGACGGATCCTCTGGGGCCAACGTCCTGACTTTC. This translates into CASSDGSSGANVLTF.

This chain uses TRBV7-2 with TRBJ1-2; 12 bases line up with TRBD1. Germline CDR1 reads SGHTA; CDR2 reads FQGNSA. V dropped 1 base and J dropped 8; count of bases not matched to a gene: 8. The CDR3 has 16 residues. CDR3 coding DNA: TGTGCCAGCAGCTTAGATGGGACAGGGGGCCGGAGGGGCTACACCTTC. Encoded protein: CASSLDGTGGRRGYTF.

This clone turned up a few times. The rearrangement links TRBV19 to TRBJ2-7, with TRBD2 matching over 13 bases. V shed 5 bases and J 4 bases; nucleotides not matched to a gene: 5. This CDR3 spans 15 amino acids. CDR1 LNHDA and CDR2 SQIVND come from the germline V gene (reference sequence). CDR3 coding DNA: TGTGCCAGTAGTGCTGGGACTAGCGGGATATACGAGCAGTACTTC. It yields the protein CASSAGTSGIYEQYF. Looking up the rest from reference TRBV19 and TRBJ2-7 gives the full variable domain: DGGITQSPKYLFRKEGQNVTLSCEQNLNHDAMYWYRQDPGQGLRLIYYSQIVNDFQKGDIAEGYSVSREKKESFPLTVTSAQKNPTAFYLCASSAGTSGIYEQYFGPGTRLTVT.

The V call is TRBV7-2, the J call TRBJ2-3; 8 positions match TRBD1. The germline CDR1 and CDR2 sequences are SGHTA and FQGNSA. V lost 5 bases and J lost 2; bases outside the gene matches: 6. This CDR3 has 15 amino acids. The CDR3: CASSTRTGHTDTQYF. CDR3 bases: TGTGCCAGCAGCACCCGGACAGGGCACACAGATACGCAGTATTTT.

J is TRBJ1-2 and V is TRBV6-1; no clear D. Germline assignment: CDR1 MNHNS and CDR2 SASEGT. This CDR3 contains 12 residues. Trimming removed 7 bases at V and 3 bases at J, with 9 bases between. CDR3 DNA sequence: TGTGCCAGCACCCGAGGTGACTATGGCTACACCTTC. It encodes CASTRGDYGYTF.